A single sample is the source of the 29 T cell receptor beta chains below, sequenced in a study of immune heterogeneity within non-small cell lung tumors. For each sample, template was roughly 640 ng of bulk tumor genomic DNA. Each primary tumor yielded several biopsies, collected far apart from one another at surgery. Patients went through curative surgery, and their non-small cell lung cancer was untreated and newly diagnosed. A multiplex PCR containing 32 V primers and 13 J primers was used to amplify TCR beta CDR3. TCRdb re-derived calls from the multiplex PCR reads in MiXCR, one entry per CDR3 protein. The sample carries about 15,000 distinct CDR3 sequences, about 30% recorded once. Input material: lung tumor tissue. These receptors all stem from a man aged 35 to 55 with non-small cell lung cancer.

Remarks on this clonotype: One end of the junction does not line up with germline, which may come from a read error. V gene TRBV27 combines with J gene TRBJ2-2, with 7 nucleotides matching TRBD2. CDR1 is MNHEY and CDR2 is SMNVEV in the germline V gene (reference sequence). This CDR3 is built from 16 residues. Here the CDR3 reads CASGVSGLKNTVELFF. The DNA for the CDR3 is TGTGCCAGCGGGGTATCGGGACTAAAGAACACCGTGGAGCTGTTTTTT.

This clonotype is medium-sized. In DNA form, the CDR3 reads TGTGCCACCAGCCCTACACTCGCTGGGTCCTACGAGCAGTACTTC. Translated: CATSPTLAGSYEQYF. The genes are TRBV15 and TRBJ2-7; D gene unclear. Per germline, CDR1 LNHNV and CDR2 YYDKDF (reference sequence). The V end was cut by 5 bases, the J end by 1 base, with 15 bases between. The CDR3 contains 15 residues.

In its sample, this clonotype was seen many times. The CDR3 DNA reads TGTGCCAGCAGTGCCCCTGTAGGAGGAGAACCCTACAATGAGCAGTTCTTC. Translation: CASSAPVGGEPYNEQFF. The J gene is TRBJ2-1, the V gene TRBV6-1; a weak D match, TRBD2 (5 bases). Germline V gene sequence: CDR1 MNHNS, CDR2 SASEGT. Trimming shortened V by 4 bases and J by 2 bases, and 18 bases separated the two germline ends. CDR3 size: 17 residues.

In regard to this clonotype: This could be a read error, since a much larger clone is one nucleotide away. The chain couples TRBV15 to TRBJ2-7; 9 bases agree with TRBD1. V gave up 0 bases and J gave up 3 bases; unmatched junction bases: 6. The CDR3 spans 16 residues. Germline V CDR1 and CDR2: LNHNV, YYDKDF (reference sequence). CDR3 sequence reads: CATSRDPGQGFYEQYF. The DNA for the CDR3 is TGTGCCACCAGCAGAGACCCGGGACAGGGTTTCTACGAGCAGTACTTC. The variable domain in full, completed from reference TRBV15 and TRBJ2-7, reads DAMVIQNPRYQVTQFGKPVTLSCSQTLNHNVMYWYQQKSSQAPKLLFHYYDKDFNNEADTPDNFQSRRPNTSFCFLDIRSPGLGDTAMYLCATSRDPGQGFYEQYFGPGTRLTVT.

By sample fraction, this clonotype is medium-sized. V gene TRBV7-6 combines with J gene TRBJ1-2; possible D gene TRBD1, 5 bases. The CDR3 runs 14 residues. V was clipped by 2 bases and J by 6 bases, with 13 bases between them. Germline V gene sequence: CDR1 SGHVS, CDR2 FNYEAQ. CDR3 DNA sequence: TGTGCCAGCAGCTTATGGCAACGGGGCGATGGCTACACCTTC. Its translation: CASSLWQRGDGYTF.

This clonotype occurred many times. The chain combines TRBV9 with TRBJ2-1; 11 bases map to TRBD1. Germline loops: CDR1 SGDLS, CDR2 YYNGEE. This CDR3 has 15 amino acids. Trimming took 4 bases from V and 7 from J; bases not matched to a gene: 7. CDR3 bases: TGTGCCAGCAGCAGAGGACAGGGGGCACTGAATGAGCAGTTCTTC. It is translated as CASSRGQGALNEQFF. The full variable domain, its missing parts supplied by reference TRBV9 and TRBJ2-1, is DSGVTQTPKHLITATGQRVTLRCSPRSGDLSVYWYQQSLDQGLQFLIQYYNGEERAKGNILERFSAQQFPDLHSELNLSSLELGDSALYFCASSRGQGALNEQFFGPGTRLTVL.

The gene calls are TRBV4-1 and TRBJ1-3; TRBD1 might be the D (6 bases). Germline CDR1 MGHRA, CDR2 YSYEKL. Trimming removed 4 bases from V and 4 bases from J, with 20 bases in between. CDR3 length equals 17 residues. The CDR3 here is CASSLNRDIGPGNTIYF. CDR3 sequence (DNA): TGCGCCAGCAGCCTAAACCGGGACATAGGCCCAGGAAACACCATATATTTT.

There are many counts of this clonotype. DNA of the CDR3: TGTGCCATCAGTGATCGGGCCCATAGAGAGCAGTACTTC. This codes for CAISDRAHREQYF. The rearrangement joins TRBV10-3 to TRBJ2-7, with unresolved D. There are 13 residues in the CDR3. The germline gives CDR1 ENHRY, CDR2 SYGVKD. V lost 3 bases to trimming and J lost 7 bases, with 13 bases between them.

This clonotype was seen a handful of times. This chain uses TRBV4-1 with TRBJ2-1; D gene unclear. Trimming removed 3 bases at V and 8 bases at J, with 14 bases between. Germline V gives CDR1 MGHRA, CDR2 YSYEKL. This CDR3 is 14 amino acids long. The CDR3 region is CASSHRVALHEQFF. The CDR3 DNA reads as TGCGCCAGCAGCCATAGGGTAGCTCTCCATGAGCAGTTCTTC.

V usage is TRBV6-1 and J usage is TRBJ2-1, with D unclear. The germline V gene encodes CDR1 MNHNS and CDR2 SASEGT. Trimming cost V 6 bases and J 5 bases, with 11 bases left between them. This CDR3 is built from 13 residues. The CDR3, as DNA: TGTGCCAGCAGGGTGAGTCAGGACAATGAGCAGTTCTTC. Encoded protein: CASRVSQDNEQFF.

This clonotype has a handful of counts. The J gene is TRBJ2-1, the V gene TRBV28; 10 bases map to TRBD2. CDR1 MDHEN and CDR2 SYDVKM come from the germline V gene. The CDR3 extends over 17 amino acids. V was clipped by 5 bases and J by 6 bases; unmatched bases: 13. The CDR3 region is CASSTPSGSATGNEQFF. The CDR3 DNA sequence: TGTGCCAGCAGTACGCCTAGCGGGAGTGCGACGGGCAATGAGCAGTTCTTC.

Remarks on this clonotype: A much larger clone differs by one base, so this may be a read error. The genes are TRBV11-2 and TRBJ2-1; maybe TRBD2 (6 bases). Germline V gene data show CDR1 as SGHAT and CDR2 as FQNNGV. The CDR3 contains 16 residues. CDR3 sequence: CANSLIGSDGSYEQFF. The CDR3, as DNA: TGTGCCAACAGCTTAATTGGGAGTGACGGGAGCTATGAGCAGTTCTTC.

Note on this clonotype: A read error is possible here, since a much larger clone lies one base away. This chain connects TRBV19 to TRBJ1-1, with D possibly matching TRBD1 (6 bases). Germline V gene data show CDR1 as LNHDA and CDR2 as SQIVND (reference sequence). This CDR3 comprises 16 residues. Trimming removed 3 bases at V and 0 bases at J, with 14 bases between. The CDR3 coding sequence is TGTGCCAGTAGTATGGGCAGGGGAAACATGAACACTGAAGCTTTCTTT. Amino acid sequence: CASSMGRGNMNTEAFF.

Worth noting for this clonotype: This may be a read error, as it is one base from a much larger clone. The genes are TRBV12-5 and TRBJ1-4; D is perhaps TRBD1 (6 bases). V was pared by 7 bases and J by 5 bases, with 14 bases between. The CDR3 has 14 amino acids. Germline CDR1 is LGHNT and CDR2 is FRNRAP. In nucleotides, the CDR3 is TGTGCTAGTGCGGGGGGCGGCTTCAATGAAAAACTGTTTTTT. The encoded protein is CASAGGGFNEKLFF. Supplemented by reference TRBV12-5 and TRBJ1-4, the full variable domain reads DARVTQTPRHKVTEMGQEVTMRCQPILGHNTVFWYRQTMMQGLELLAYFRNRAPLDDSGMPKDRFSAEMPDATLATLKIQPSEPRDSAVYFCASAGGGFNEKLFFGSGTQLSVL.

The chain is built from TRBV15 and TRBJ2-5; D not resolved. Trimming left V 0 bases short and J 0 bases short, with 8 bases between. This CDR3 comprises 15 residues. Looked up from germline, CDR1 is LNHNV and CDR2 is YYDKDF (reference sequence). In nucleotides, the CDR3 is TGTGCCACCAGCAGAGATAGGCCTTACCAAGAGACCCAGTACTTC. Translated: CATSRDRPYQETQYF.

The chain carries TRBV19 and TRBJ2-7; no clear D. The CDR3 has 14 residues. Germline CDR1 and CDR2: LNHDA and SQIVND (reference sequence). The CDR3 protein is CVSSIAGVASEQYF. The DNA for the CDR3 is TGTGTTAGTAGTATAGCTGGGGTGGCGAGCGAGCAGTACTTC.

This chain uses TRBV11-3 with TRBJ2-1; D gene ambiguous. CDR1 is SGHNT and CDR2 is YENEEA in the germline V gene. Trimming stripped 1 base from V and 12 bases from J, with 13 bases between. The CDR3 sequence is 13 residues long. CDR3 amino acids: CASSLGETLAQFF. In nucleotides, the CDR3 is TGTGCCAGCAGCTTAGGTGAGACCTTGGCGCAGTTCTTC.

Within the sample, this clonotype is medium-sized. The rearrangement links TRBV11-3 to TRBJ2-7; the D is unclear. The CDR3 is made up of 9 amino acids. CDR1 is SGHNT and CDR2 is YENEEA in the germline V gene. The CDR3 region has the DNA TGTAGGCAGTCCTACGAGCAGTACTTC. It codes for CRQSYEQYF.

This clonotype was counted ten times or more. The chain is built from TRBV6-1 and TRBJ2-3; weak D call: TRBD1 (5 bases). Per germline, CDR1 MNHNS and CDR2 SASEGT. The V end lost 7 bases, the J end lost 2 bases, and 10 bases lay between the germline ends. CDR3 length equals 13 residues. As DNA, the CDR3 is TGTGCCAGCAAAGGGGCTTACACAGATACGCAGTATTTT. The encoded protein is CASKGAYTDTQYF.

This clonotype was seen only a few times. The chain joins TRBV4-1 to TRBJ2-7; TRBD1 might be the D (6 bases). This CDR3 has 14 residues. CDR1 is MGHRA, CDR2 YSYEKL, per germline. Trimming left V 1 base short and J 0 bases short, with 7 bases between. In DNA form, the CDR3 reads TGCGCCAGCAGCCAAGCAGGGGTCTCCTACGAGCAGTACTTC. This translates into CASSQAGVSYEQYF.

In this sample, this clonotype turned up once. The rearrangement joins TRBV19 to TRBJ1-1; a possible D gene is TRBD1 (6 bases). From germline, CDR1 is LNHDA and CDR2 SQIVND (reference sequence). The CDR3 runs 14 residues. Trimming took 9 bases from V and 5 from J, leaving 19 bases between them. The CDR3 bases are TGTGCCAGCAATAAGCAGGCAGGGGAGACTGAAGCTTTCTTT. Its protein is CASNKQAGETEAFF.

To note about this clonotype: A clone one base away is much larger, so this may be a read error. V and J are TRBV5-1 and TRBJ2-3; D is undetermined. V lost 2 bases, J lost 5 bases, and 12 bases lay in between. Germline lookup yields CDR1 SGHRS and CDR2 YFSETQ. CDR3 length: 14 amino acids. This CDR3 is CASSLANLRDTQYF. In DNA, the CDR3 is TGCGCCAGCAGCTTAGCGAATCTGCGAGATACGCAGTATTTT.

This clonotype was seen a few times. This chain connects TRBV7-9 to TRBJ1-1; D perhaps matches TRBD1 (6 bases). CDR3 size: 14 residues. The ends were cut back, 6 bases at V and 4 bases at J, with 15 bases in the middle. Germline values: CDR1 SEHNR, CDR2 FQNEAQ (reference sequence). The CDR3 DNA follows: TGTGCCAGCAGTACAGAGGACAGCTTCACTGAAGCTTTCTTT. The encoded protein is CASSTEDSFTEAFF.

To note about this clonotype: This may come from a read error, since a much larger clone is one base off. Given the absence of the conserved phenylalanine or tryptophan at the CDR3 end, a read error is likely. The chain links TRBV15 to TRBJ2-7; D remains ambiguous. CDR1 and CDR2 from the germline V gene are LNHNV and YYDKDF (reference sequence). The CDR3 contains 12 residues. V was cut by 5 bases and J by 3 bases, with 8 bases left in between. The CDR3 reads CATSQDHYEQYL. The CDR3 DNA reads as TGTGCCACCAGCCAGGACCACTACGAGCAGTACTTA.

This clonotype was counted at least ten times. The J gene is TRBJ1-3, the V gene TRBV24-1; D is perhaps TRBD1 (5 bases). CDR1 and CDR2 (germline): KGHDR, SFDVKD. The CDR3 has 16 amino acids. Trimming took 3 bases from V and 0 from J, leaving 11 bases between them. The DNA of the CDR3 is TGTGCCACCAGTGATCCCCGCGACAGCTCTGGAAACACCATATATTTT. This gives the protein CATSDPRDSSGNTIYF.

This clonotype is medium-sized within its sample. The chain combines TRBV28 with TRBJ2-7; TRBD1 or TRBD2 may be the D gene (7 bases each). This CDR3 comprises 15 residues. V was cut by 4 bases and J by 5 bases, with 18 bases left in between. The germline gives CDR1 MDHEN, CDR2 SYDVKM. The CDR3 reads CASSSAGEGAHEQYF. CDR3 bases: TGTGCCAGCAGTTCCGCGGGGGAGGGGGCCCACGAGCAGTACTTC.

This clonotype is medium-sized (0.01 to 0.1%). J is TRBJ2-5 and V is TRBV20-1; the D is unclear. CDR1 and CDR2 from the germline V gene are DFQATT and SNEGSKA (reference sequence). Trimming shortened V by 5 bases and J by 5 bases, and 15 bases separated the two germline ends. This CDR3 has 13 amino acids. The CDR3 sequence: CSARPVSRETQYF. For the CDR3, the DNA is TGCAGTGCTCGACCCGTGAGTAGGGAGACCCAGTACTTC.

To note about this clonotype: This may stem from a read error, because a much larger clone lies one nucleotide away. The rearrangement links TRBV6-2 or TRBV6-3 to TRBJ2-1; D not resolved. The V end lost 4 bases, the J end lost 6 bases, and 7 bases lay between the germline ends. Per the germline V gene, CDR1 is MNHEY and CDR2 is SVGEGT. The CDR3 is 12 amino acids. For the CDR3, the DNA is TGTGCCAGCAGTTCCGCGACCAATGAGCAGTTCTTC. This translates into CASSSATNEQFF.

This clonotype was seen only a few times. The chain employs TRBV7-2 and TRBJ2-2; D tentatively fits TRBD1 or TRBD2 (7 bases each). The V gene's germline CDR1 is SGHTA and CDR2 FQGNSA. CDR3 length: 14 amino acids. Trimming took 5 bases from V and 6 from J, leaving 13 bases between them. The CDR3 sequence is CASSAQGGSGELFF. The CDR3 nucleotides read TGTGCCAGCAGCGCCCAGGGGGGGTCCGGGGAGCTGTTTTTT.